A single sample is the source of the 12 T cell receptor beta chains below, sequenced in a study of cytomegalovirus exposure and HLA in healthy donors. Measured with immunoSEQ multiplex PCR; TCRdb has only the in-frame clones, and not every one. The data show about 120,000 clones, 89% seen once. Sample: PBMCs. The receptors come from a woman between 18 and 29 years old in good health and CMV-seronegative.

The V gene is TRBV5-1, the J gene TRBJ1-1; tentative D call: TRBD1 (6 bases). Germline V lookup: CDR1 SGHRS, CDR2 YFSETQ. The CDR3 spans 17 residues. The V gene lost 1 base and the J gene lost 5 bases, with 21 bases spanning the gap. In DNA form, the CDR3 reads TGCGCCAGCAGCTTGTCACGAGACAGGAAAACGGGGACTGAAGCTTTCTTT. Protein product: CASSLSRDRKTGTEAFF.

The rearrangement joins TRBV30 to TRBJ1-4; D is uncertain. CDR1 is GTSNPN, CDR2 SVGIG, per germline (reference sequence). V was cut by 4 bases and J by 16 bases, with 10 bases left in between. The CDR3 sequence is 9 residues long. The chain's CDR3 is CAWNHSKFF. In nucleotides, the CDR3 is TGTGCCTGGAACCATTCTAAGTTTTTT.

This clone occurred once. The chain joins TRBV7-6 to TRBJ1-5; D gene unclear. The CDR3 loop spans 17 amino acids. Trimming removed 3 bases from V and 4 bases from J, with 19 bases in between. Germline values: CDR1 SGHVS, CDR2 FNYEAQ. Here the CDR3 reads CASSFGLTASSNQPQHF. The CDR3 region has the DNA TGTGCCAGCAGCTTTGGACTGACGGCCAGCAGTAATCAGCCCCAGCATTTT.

The chain combines TRBV7-2 with TRBJ2-7; tentatively, D is TRBD2 (5 bases). The CDR3 consists of 15 residues. V was trimmed by 0 bases and J by 1 base, leaving 10 bases between them. Germline-derived CDR1 and CDR2 are SGHTA and FQGNSA. The CDR3 region is CASSLAGVGSYEQYF. For the CDR3, the DNA is TGTGCCAGCAGCTTAGCGGGAGTTGGGTCCTACGAGCAGTACTTC. The complete variable domain, with remaining parts taken from reference TRBV7-2 and TRBJ2-7, reads GAGVSQSPSNKVTEKGKDVELRCDPISGHTALYWYRQSLGQGLEFLIYFQGNSAPDKSGLPSDRFSAERTGGSVSTLTIQRTQQEDSAVYLCASSLAGVGSYEQYFGPGTRLTVT.

This sequence joins TRBV18 and TRBJ2-7, with 12 bases that match TRBD2. J lost 9 bases, V lost 3 bases, and 6 bases had no gene match. Germline V gene sequence: CDR1 KGHSH, CDR2 LQKENI. The CDR3 is 14 amino acids. This CDR3 is CASSPGTSGPGQYF. DNA for the CDR3: TGTGCCAGCTCACCCGGGACTAGCGGGCCAGGGCAGTACTTC. Supplemented by reference TRBV18 and TRBJ2-7, the full variable domain reads NAGVMQNPRHLVRRRGQEARLRCSPMKGHSHVYWYRQLPEEGLKFMVYLQKENIIDESGMPKERFSAEFPKEGPSILRIQQVVRGDSAAYFCASSPGTSGPGQYFGPGTRLTVT.

The CDR3 DNA reads as TGCGCCAGCACCCTCAGGGCTAGCGGGGGGCACTCCGACGAGCAGTACGTC. Translated, it gives CASTLRASGGHSDEQYV. The gene calls are TRBV10-1 and TRBJ2-7; 11 positions agree with TRBD2. The CDR3 has 17 residues. Germline CDR1 is WNHNN and CDR2 is SYGVQD (reference sequence).

V is TRBV15 and J is TRBJ2-6; possibly TRBD2 for D (5 bases). This CDR3 is built from 15 residues. The V and J ends lost 1 base and 2 bases respectively, with 6 bases between them. Germline V gives CDR1 LNHNV, CDR2 YYDKDF (reference sequence). The CDR3 DNA reads TGTGCCACCAGCAGAGCGGGGACTGGGGCCAACGTCCTGACTTTC. Translated, it gives CATSRAGTGANVLTF.

This chain links TRBV23-1 with TRBJ1-1; 9 bases align to TRBD1. TRBV23-1 is treated as an ORF (open reading frame) with a function not yet certain. The CDR3 consists of 13 residues. With V trimmed by 2 bases and J by 7 bases, 2 bases remained unmatched. As DNA, the CDR3 is TGCGCCAGCAGTCAAGAGGGACAGGGTGAAGCTTTCTTT. Its protein product is CASSQEGQGEAFF.

The genes are TRBV27 and TRBJ1-6; 7 bases line up with TRBD1. Germline-derived CDR1 and CDR2 are MNHEY and SMNVEV (reference sequence). The CDR3 contains 15 residues. Losses at the gene ends were 5 bases for V and 10 bases for J; bases not matched to a gene: 11. CDR3 nucleotide sequence: TGTGCCAGCAGTCCAATACAGGGGCGAGGGTCACCCCTCCACTTT. It is translated as CASSPIQGRGSPLHF.

This clone showed up just once. The rearrangement links TRBV18 to TRBJ1-5; D call uncertain. The CDR3 contains 17 residues. The V end lost 3 bases, the J end lost 2 bases, and 17 bases lay between the germline ends. Germline V gene lookup returns CDR1 KGHSH and CDR2 LQKENI. CDR3 region: CASSPLPRPSGNQPQHF. CDR3 nucleotide sequence: TGTGCCAGCTCACCGTTACCTCGCCCTTCGGGCAATCAGCCCCAGCATTTT.

The CDR3 loop reads CASSFRLSGRGFSYNEQFF. As DNA, the CDR3 is TGCGCCAGCAGCTTTCGACTAAGCGGGAGAGGGTTTTCCTACAATGAGCAGTTCTTC. The chain carries TRBV5-1 and TRBJ2-1, with 8 bases aligning to TRBD2. The trim removed 2 bases at V and 1 base at J, leaving 14 bases unmatched. Germline loops: CDR1 SGHRS, CDR2 YFSETQ. The CDR3 has 19 amino acids.

This clone was counted a few times. The CDR3 sequence: CASPPRGGLNTEAFF. The CDR3 DNA reads TGTGCCAGCCCGCCGAGGGGAGGCTTGAACACTGAAGCTTTCTTT. The chain uses TRBV5-5 and TRBJ1-1, with a weak D call TRBD1 (5 bases). V lost 7 bases and J 0 bases, leaving 16 bases between the germline ends. The CDR3 contains 15 residues. Germline CDR1 and CDR2: SGHKS and YYEKEE (reference sequence).